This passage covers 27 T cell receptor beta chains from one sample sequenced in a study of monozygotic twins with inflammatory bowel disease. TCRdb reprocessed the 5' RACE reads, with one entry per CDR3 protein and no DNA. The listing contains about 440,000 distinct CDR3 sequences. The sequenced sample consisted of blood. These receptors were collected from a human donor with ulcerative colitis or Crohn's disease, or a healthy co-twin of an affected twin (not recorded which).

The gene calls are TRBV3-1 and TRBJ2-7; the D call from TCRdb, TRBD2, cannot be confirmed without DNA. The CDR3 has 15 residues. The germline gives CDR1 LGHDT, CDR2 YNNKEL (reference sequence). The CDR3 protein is CASSQVASGWAVQYF.

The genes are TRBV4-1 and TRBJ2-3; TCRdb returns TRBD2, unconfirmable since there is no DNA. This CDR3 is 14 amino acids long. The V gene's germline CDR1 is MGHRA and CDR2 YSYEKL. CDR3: CASSQEGTTDTQYF.

The CDR3 sequence is CATSKQLDTEAFF. J is TRBJ1-1 and V is TRBV25-1. CDR1 and CDR2 from the germline V gene are MGHDK and SYGVNS. CDR3 length: 13 residues.

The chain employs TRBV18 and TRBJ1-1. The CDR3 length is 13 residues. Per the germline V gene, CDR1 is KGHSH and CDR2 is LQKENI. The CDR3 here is CASSPKQQTEAFF.

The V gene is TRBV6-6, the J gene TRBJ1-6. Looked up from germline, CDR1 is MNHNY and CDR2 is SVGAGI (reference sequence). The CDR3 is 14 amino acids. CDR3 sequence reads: CASSFSGPYSPLHF.

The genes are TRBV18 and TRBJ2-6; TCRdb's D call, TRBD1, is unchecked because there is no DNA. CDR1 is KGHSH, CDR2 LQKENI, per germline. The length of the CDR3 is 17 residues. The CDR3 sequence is CASSRDRVDSGANVLTF.

CDR3 sequence: CASSYSTGTGELFF. This chain joins TRBV7-3 and TRBJ2-2; TCRdb indicates TRBD1, and absent DNA this call remains unverified. Looked up from germline, CDR1 is SGHTA and CDR2 is FQGTGA. CDR3 length: 14 amino acids. Full variable domain (outside the CDR3, taken from reference TRBV7-3 and TRBJ2-2): GAGVSQTPSNKVTEKGKYVELRCDPISGHTALYWYRQSLGQGPEFLIYFQGTGAADDSGLPNDRFFAVRPEGSVSTLKIQRTERGDSAVYLCASSYSTGTGELFFGEGSRLTVL.

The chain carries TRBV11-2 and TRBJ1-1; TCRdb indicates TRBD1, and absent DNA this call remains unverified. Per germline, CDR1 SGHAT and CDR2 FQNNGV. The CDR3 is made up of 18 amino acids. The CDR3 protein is CASSPRPGQGGPNTEAFF. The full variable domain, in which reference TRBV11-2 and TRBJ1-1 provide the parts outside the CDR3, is EAGVAQSPRYKIIEKRQSVAFWCNPISGHATLYWYQQILGQGPKLLIQFQNNGVVDDSQLPKDRFSAERLKGVDSTLKIQPAKLEDSAVYLCASSPRPGQGGPNTEAFFGQGTRLTVV.

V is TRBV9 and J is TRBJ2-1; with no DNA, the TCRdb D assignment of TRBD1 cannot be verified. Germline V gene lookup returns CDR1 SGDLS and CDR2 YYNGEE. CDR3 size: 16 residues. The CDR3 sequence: CASSPRRGPSYNEQFF.

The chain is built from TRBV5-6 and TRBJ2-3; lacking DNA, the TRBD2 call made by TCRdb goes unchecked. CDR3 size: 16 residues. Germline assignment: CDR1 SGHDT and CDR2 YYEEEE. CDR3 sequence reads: CASSLGAGGSTDTQYF. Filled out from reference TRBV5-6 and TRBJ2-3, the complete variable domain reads DAGVTQSPTHLIKTRGQQVTLRCSPKSGHDTVSWYQQALGQGPQFIFQYYEEEERQRGNFPDRFSGHQFPNYSSELNVNALLLGDSALYLCASSLGAGGSTDTQYFGPGTRLTVL.

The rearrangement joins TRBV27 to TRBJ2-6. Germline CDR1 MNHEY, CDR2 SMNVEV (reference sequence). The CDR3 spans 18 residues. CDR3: CASSLSDIRSSGANVLTF. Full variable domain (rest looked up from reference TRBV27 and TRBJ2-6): EAQVTQNPRYLITVTGKKLTVTCSQNMNHEYMSWYRQDPGLGLRQIYYSMNVEVTDKGDVPEGYKVSRKEKRNFPLILESPSPNQTSLYFCASSLSDIRSSGANVLTFGAGSRLTVL.

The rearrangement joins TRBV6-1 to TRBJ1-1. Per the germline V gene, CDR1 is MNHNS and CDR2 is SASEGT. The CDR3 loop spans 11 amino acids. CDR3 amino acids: CASSVRFEAFF.

This CDR3 reads CAARREWDGNTIYF. The chain couples TRBV10-3 to TRBJ1-3; with no DNA, the TCRdb D assignment of TRBD1 cannot be verified. Per the germline V gene, CDR1 is ENHRY and CDR2 is SYGVKD. The CDR3 totals 14 residues.

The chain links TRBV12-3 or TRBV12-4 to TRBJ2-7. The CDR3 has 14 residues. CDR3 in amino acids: CASSTGSGPYEQYF.

This chain's CDR3 is CATYGVRVLPYNEQFF. The chain couples TRBV28 to TRBJ2-1. This CDR3 is built from 16 residues. From germline, CDR1 is MDHEN and CDR2 SYDVKM.

The CDR3 spells CSVPRDGHYGYTF. V and J are TRBV29-1 and TRBJ1-2; TCRdb names TRBD1, which stays unverified in the absence of DNA. Germline V gene data show CDR1 as SQVTM and CDR2 as ANQGSEA. This CDR3 contains 13 residues.

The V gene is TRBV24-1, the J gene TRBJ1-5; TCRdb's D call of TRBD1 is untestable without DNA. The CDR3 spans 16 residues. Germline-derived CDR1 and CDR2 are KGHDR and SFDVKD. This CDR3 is CATSDSGQGNNQPQHF.

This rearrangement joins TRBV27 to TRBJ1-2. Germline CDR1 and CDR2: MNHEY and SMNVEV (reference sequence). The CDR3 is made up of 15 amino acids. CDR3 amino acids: CASSIKAGGHYGYTF.

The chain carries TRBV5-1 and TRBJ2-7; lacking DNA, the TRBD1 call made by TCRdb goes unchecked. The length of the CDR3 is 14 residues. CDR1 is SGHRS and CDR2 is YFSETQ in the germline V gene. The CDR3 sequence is CASSLAPGFYEQYF.

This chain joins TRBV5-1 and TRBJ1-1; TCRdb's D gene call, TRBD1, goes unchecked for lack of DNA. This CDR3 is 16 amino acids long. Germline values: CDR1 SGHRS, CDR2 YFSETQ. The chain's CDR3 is CASSWGRTGSNTEAFF. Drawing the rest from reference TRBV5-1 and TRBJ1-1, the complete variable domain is KAGVTQTPRYLIKTRGQQVTLSCSPISGHRSVSWYQQTPGQGLQFLFEYFSETQRNKGNFPGRFSGRQFSNSRSEMNVSTLELGDSALYLCASSWGRTGSNTEAFFGQGTRLTVV.

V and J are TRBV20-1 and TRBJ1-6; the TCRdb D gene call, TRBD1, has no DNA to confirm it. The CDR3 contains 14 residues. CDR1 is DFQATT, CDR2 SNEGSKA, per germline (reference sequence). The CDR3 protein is CSARRGMGNSPLHF.

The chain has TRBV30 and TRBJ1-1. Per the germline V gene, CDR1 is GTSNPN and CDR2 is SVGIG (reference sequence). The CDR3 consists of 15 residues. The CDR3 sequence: CAWSDFSGPSAEAFF. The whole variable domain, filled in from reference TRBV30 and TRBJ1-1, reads SQTIHQWPATLVQPVGSPLSLECTVEGTSNPNLYWYRQAAGRGLQLLFYSVGIGQISSEVPQNLSASRPQDRQFILSSKKLLLSDSGFYLCAWSDFSGPSAEAFFGQGTRLTVV.

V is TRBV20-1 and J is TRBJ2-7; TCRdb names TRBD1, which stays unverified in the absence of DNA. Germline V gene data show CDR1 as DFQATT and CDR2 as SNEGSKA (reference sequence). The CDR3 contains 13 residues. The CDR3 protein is CSAHRTGKGEQYF.

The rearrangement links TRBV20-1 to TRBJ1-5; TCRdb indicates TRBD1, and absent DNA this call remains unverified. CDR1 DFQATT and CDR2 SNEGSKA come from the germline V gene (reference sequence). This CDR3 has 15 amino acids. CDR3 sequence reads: CSGGTGANSNQPQHF.

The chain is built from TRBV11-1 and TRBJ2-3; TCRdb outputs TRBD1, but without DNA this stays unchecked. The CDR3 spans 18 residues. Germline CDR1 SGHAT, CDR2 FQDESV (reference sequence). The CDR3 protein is CASSLFLGTTFSTDTQYF.

The CDR3 here is CASSYWTGSTGEQYF. The rearrangement links TRBV7-2 to TRBJ2-7; TCRdb indicates TRBD1, and absent DNA this call remains unverified. This CDR3 region has 15 residues. Per germline, CDR1 SGHTA and CDR2 FQGNSA.

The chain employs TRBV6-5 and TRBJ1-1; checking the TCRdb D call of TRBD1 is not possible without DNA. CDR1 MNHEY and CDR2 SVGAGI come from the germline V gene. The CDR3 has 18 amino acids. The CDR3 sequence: CASSYPILRQGGDTEAFF.